These 24 T cell receptor beta chains came from one sample sequenced in a study of T-cell reconstitution after alpha-beta-depleted transplantation in children. Using unique molecular identifiers, the investigators prepared the TCRbeta library. MiXCR, run by TCRdb on the PCR reads, gives a single entry per CDR3 protein. The sample lists fewer than 150,000 distinct CDR3 sequences; 20% to 25% were seen once. The material was PBMCs, mostly from graft donor cells, obtained 180 days after TCRalphabeta/CD19-depleted stem cell transplant. The receptor source for this set is a male patient aged 2-10 years who had a stem cell transplant for chronic granulomatous disease, so the T cells may come from the graft donor.

This clonotype was recorded once. The V and J genes are TRBV7-2 and TRBJ2-1, with D perhaps matching TRBD1 (6 bases). V lost 1 base, J lost 8 bases, and 12 bases lay in between. Germline V CDR1 and CDR2: SGHTA, FQGNSA. This CDR3 has 14 residues. The DNA of the CDR3 is TGTGCCAGCAGCTTAGACAGGGTATATGATGAGCAGTTCTTC. Protein sequence: CASSLDRVYDEQFF.

This clonotype showed up just a few times. This chain joins TRBV10-3 and TRBJ2-7, with D perhaps matching TRBD2 (6 bases). The CDR3 loop spans 16 amino acids. V lost 0 bases and J 0 bases, leaving 12 bases between the germline ends. Germline assignment: CDR1 ENHRY and CDR2 SYGVKD. CDR3 DNA sequence: TGTGCCATCAGTGAGTCGATCCTAGCGAGCTCCTACGAGCAGTACTTC. It codes for CAISESILASSYEQYF.

This chain links TRBV3-1 with TRBJ2-1; the match to TRBD2 covers 7 bases. This CDR3 comprises 16 residues. Germline CDR1 and CDR2: LGHDT and YNNKEL (reference sequence). Trimming cost V 4 bases and J 2 bases; bases outside gene matches: 8. In DNA, the CDR3 is TGTGCCAGCAGCCCGTCCGGGCTAGCGGCCTACAATGAGCAGTTCTTC. This gives the protein CASSPSGLAAYNEQFF.

Many counts were recorded for this clonotype. The V call is TRBV6-5, the J call TRBJ2-2, with a tentative D call TRBD2 (7 bases). Germline V lookup: CDR1 MNHEY, CDR2 SVGAGI. V was pared by 6 bases and J by 0 bases, with 23 bases between. The CDR3 is 19 amino acids. The CDR3 here is CASRLVTAGARTNTGELFF. CDR3 sequence (DNA): TGTGCCAGCAGGCTAGTTACGGCGGGGGCCCGTACGAACACCGGGGAGCTGTTTTTT.

V gene TRBV5-1 combines with J gene TRBJ1-2; 7 nucleotides agree with TRBD1. Germline V gene sequence: CDR1 SGHRS, CDR2 YFSETQ. This CDR3 has 15 amino acids. The J segment lost 0 bases and the V segment lost 3 bases, leaving 5 bases of the junction unmatched. The CDR3 protein is CASSWGDSPNYGYTF. CDR3 coding DNA: TGCGCCAGCAGCTGGGGGGACAGCCCTAACTATGGCTACACCTTC.

This clonotype was seen a handful of times. The V call is TRBV6-2 or TRBV6-3, the J call TRBJ2-1, with 11 bases lining up with TRBD2. The CDR3 is made up of 16 amino acids. J lost 7 bases, V lost 5 bases, and 10 bases had no gene match. Germline V gives CDR1 MNHEY, CDR2 SVGEGT. CDR3 sequence: CASSRRKTSGANEQFF. CDR3 nucleotides: TGTGCCAGCAGTCGGCGAAAGACTAGCGGGGCGAATGAGCAGTTCTTC.

This clonotype was picked up a small number of times. The chain couples TRBV20-1 to TRBJ2-3; D unresolved. This CDR3 is 13 amino acids long. Germline V gene data show CDR1 as DFQATT and CDR2 as SNEGSKA (reference sequence). Trimming removed 6 bases from V and 8 bases from J, with 18 bases in between. The chain's CDR3 is CSARAPATTTQYF. CDR3 DNA: TGCAGTGCCCGAGCCCCGGCCACCACTACGCAGTATTTT.

The chain uses TRBV28 and TRBJ2-1; weak D call: TRBD2 (5 bases). The CDR3 has 15 residues. Trimming cost V 3 bases and J 4 bases, with 13 bases left between them. Looked up from germline, CDR1 is MDHEN and CDR2 is SYDVKM. The CDR3 reads CASSFRSSGYNEQFF. Here the CDR3 DNA reads TGTGCCAGCAGTTTCCGGAGCAGCGGTTACAATGAGCAGTTCTTC.

This clonotype was recorded many times. The chain is built from TRBV20-1 and TRBJ2-7; D is perhaps TRBD2 (5 bases). This CDR3 is built from 12 residues. From germline, CDR1 is DFQATT and CDR2 SNEGSKA (reference sequence). V lost 3 bases and J lost 3, with 9 bases in between. The CDR3 loop is CSASPDYYEQYF. Here the CDR3 DNA reads TGCAGTGCTAGCCCCGACTACTACGAGCAGTACTTC.

The chain carries TRBV7-3 and TRBJ2-2; 11 bases map to TRBD2. Looked up from germline, CDR1 is SGHTA and CDR2 is FQGTGA. The CDR3 loop spans 16 amino acids. The ends lost 6 bases at V and 4 bases at J; junction bases unmatched: 7. The CDR3 here is CASRKTSGSSTGELFF. In DNA, the CDR3 is TGTGCCAGCAGAAAAACTAGCGGGAGTAGCACCGGGGAGCTGTTTTTT.

This clonotype was counted a few times. The chain links TRBV6-1 to TRBJ2-7; 9 positions match TRBD2. The CDR3 is 15 amino acids. The V segment lost 1 base and the J segment 2 bases; nucleotides outside the gene matches: 3. Per germline, CDR1 MNHNS and CDR2 SASEGT. The CDR3 nucleotides are TGTGCCAGCAGTGAAGGGGCTAGCGGGACCTACGAGCAGTACTTC. The encoded protein is CASSEGASGTYEQYF.

The chain couples TRBV20-1 to TRBJ2-4, with 9 positions matching TRBD2. The CDR3 covers 14 residues. Germline V gives CDR1 DFQATT, CDR2 SNEGSKA (reference sequence). The ends lost 6 bases at V and 3 bases at J; junction bases unmatched: 6. CDR3 in amino acids: CSAPLAGHKNIQYF. The CDR3 DNA sequence: TGCAGTGCGCCTCTAGCGGGGCACAAAAACATTCAGTACTTC.

This clonotype was counted many times. This chain joins TRBV7-9 and TRBJ2-7, with D possibly TRBD2 on 6 matching bases. The CDR3 is made up of 14 amino acids. Germline CDR1 SEHNR, CDR2 FQNEAQ (reference sequence). V was pared by 7 bases and J by 2 bases, with 15 bases between. CDR3 loop: CASMDGGEPYEQYF. CDR3 in DNA: TGTGCCAGCATGGACGGAGGGGAGCCCTACGAGCAGTACTTC. The full variable domain, its missing parts supplied by reference TRBV7-9 and TRBJ2-7, is DTGVSQNPRHKITKRGQNVTFRCDPISEHNRLYWYRQTLGQGPEFLTYFQNEAQLEKSRLLSDRFSAERPKGSFSTLEIQRTEQGDSAMYLCASMDGGEPYEQYFGPGTRLTVT.

This clonotype was observed at least ten times. The chain employs TRBV7-8 and TRBJ1-3; a weak D match, TRBD1 (5 bases). The germline V gene encodes CDR1 SGHVS and CDR2 FQNEAQ. CDR3 length equals 18 residues. Deletions cut 0 bases from V and 1 base from J, with 16 bases between. In DNA, the CDR3 is TGTGCCAGCAGCTTAGCGGGTCTGACAGAAGCTTCTGGAAACACCATATATTTT. It yields the protein CASSLAGLTEASGNTIYF.

This clonotype showed up just a few times. This chain links TRBV24-1 with TRBJ2-1; TRBD1 is a possible D gene (5 bases). The V gene lost 3 bases and the J gene lost 6 bases, with 14 bases spanning the gap. CDR3 length: 15 residues. In germline, CDR1 is KGHDR, CDR2 SFDVKD. The CDR3, as DNA: TGTGCCACCAGTGATCCAAACAGGTCCCCCAATGAGCAGTTCTTC. Its protein product is CATSDPNRSPNEQFF.

This clonotype was counted between two and nine times. The chain carries TRBV29-1 and TRBJ2-5, with TRBD2 matching 7 bases. The V segment lost 5 bases and the J segment 5 bases; nucleotides outside the gene matches: 8. From germline, CDR1 is SQVTM and CDR2 ANQGSEA. The CDR3 is 13 amino acids. CDR3 in DNA: TGCAGCGTTAGGGCGGGAGTTGGGGAGACCCAGTACTTC. It encodes CSVRAGVGETQYF.

This clonotype was seen at least ten times. The V call is TRBV6-2 or TRBV6-3, the J call TRBJ1-1; 7 bases fit TRBD1. The length of the CDR3 is 17 residues. Looked up from germline, CDR1 is MNHEY and CDR2 is SVGEGT. The junction had 13 bases not matched to a gene; V was cut back by 4 bases and J by 2 bases. The CDR3 is CASSWGTRRGSNTEAFF. DNA for the CDR3: TGTGCCAGCAGTTGGGGGACCCGCAGGGGGTCCAACACTGAAGCTTTCTTT.

This clonotype was recorded a few times. In nucleotides, the CDR3 is TGTGCCAGCAGCCTAACTGGGGGAGGGGAGCTGTTTTTT. It specifies CASSLTGGGELFF. The chain recombines TRBV12-3 or TRBV12-4 with TRBJ2-2; D could derive from TRBD1 or TRBD2 (5 bases each). V shed 6 bases and J shed 8 bases, with 13 bases lying between them. This CDR3 region has 13 residues.

The V gene is TRBV7-9, the J gene TRBJ1-1, with 8 bases lining up with TRBD1. V gave up 1 base and J gave up 1 base; unmatched junction bases: 2. Germline V gene data show CDR1 as SEHNR and CDR2 as FQNEAQ (reference sequence). The CDR3 runs to 15 residues. The CDR3 protein is CASSLGDRGNTEAFF. CDR3 nucleotides: TGTGCCAGCAGCTTAGGTGACAGGGGGAACACTGAAGCTTTCTTT.

This chain connects TRBV5-1 to TRBJ2-7; 9 nucleotides line up with TRBD2. Per the germline V gene, CDR1 is SGHRS and CDR2 is YFSETQ. The ends lost 0 bases at V and 5 bases at J; junction bases unmatched: 6. This CDR3 is built from 15 residues. The DNA of the CDR3 is TGCGCCAGCAGCTTGGCCGGGACTAGCCTCCACGAGCAGTACTTC. Its translation is CASSLAGTSLHEQYF. Filled out from reference TRBV5-1 and TRBJ2-7, the complete variable domain reads KAGVTQTPRYLIKTRGQQVTLSCSPISGHRSVSWYQQTPGQGLQFLFEYFSETQRNKGNFPGRFSGRQFSNSRSEMNVSTLELGDSALYLCASSLAGTSLHEQYFGPGTRLTVT.

In its sample, this clonotype was seen many times. The V and J genes are TRBV12-3 or TRBV12-4 and TRBJ1-5; D is uncertain. Trimming removed 3 bases at V and 2 bases at J, with 11 bases between. This CDR3 spans 15 amino acids. The CDR3 loop is CASSFGQGGNQPQHF. The CDR3 region has the DNA TGTGCCAGCAGTTTCGGGCAAGGAGGCAATCAGCCCCAGCATTTT.

V is TRBV7-2 and J is TRBJ1-6; D is unclear. There are 13 residues in the CDR3. The V and J ends lost 2 bases and 8 bases respectively, with 7 bases between them. Germline-derived CDR1 and CDR2 are SGHTA and FQGNSA. Here the CDR3 reads CASSLRRDSPLHF. The CDR3 DNA reads TGTGCCAGCAGCTTACGACGGGATTCACCCCTCCACTTT.

In its sample, this clonotype was seen a few times. V usage is TRBV20-1 and J usage is TRBJ2-3, with TRBD2 identical over 9 bases. Trimming cost V 3 bases and J 5 bases; bases outside gene matches: 3. This CDR3 is built from 13 residues. The germline CDR1 and CDR2 sequences are DFQATT and SNEGSKA (reference sequence). The CDR3 sequence is CSASVLAGDTQYF. DNA of the CDR3: TGCAGTGCTAGTGTACTAGCGGGAGATACGCAGTATTTT.

The rearrangement joins TRBV12-3 or TRBV12-4 to TRBJ2-7; D is perhaps TRBD1 or TRBD2 (6 bases each). This CDR3 comprises 13 residues. The germline V and J ends were trimmed by 5 bases and 5 bases, with 13 bases remaining between them. Here the CDR3 reads CASSTIRGDEQYF. CDR3 coding DNA: TGTGCCAGCAGTACGATAAGGGGGGACGAGCAGTACTTC.